The next 29 T cell receptor beta chains were all read from a single sample in a study of metastatic and nonmetastatic thyroid tumors. No treatment had been given to any patient before thyroid surgery. TCRdb re-clonotyped the PCR reads through MiXCR. The sample lists fewer than 40,000 clones, 20% to 25% seen once, with 2.5% to 3.5% in the top ten. The sequencing input was tumor tissue. The receptor set was obtained from a male donor with papillary thyroid cancer or a benign thyroid nodule (not recorded which). Some clones in this sample may be carry-over from other donors' samples.

This clone has more than one count but fewer than ten. CDR3 sequence (DNA): TGTGCCAGCAGCCATACAGGGGGCGCGAACACCGGGGAGCTGTTTTTT. Translated: CASSHTGGANTGELFF. This chain links TRBV27 with TRBJ2-2, with 9 bases lining up with TRBD1. CDR3 length: 16 residues. V gave up 6 bases and J gave up 0 bases; unmatched junction bases: 5. Germline-derived CDR1 and CDR2 are MNHEY and SMNVEV (reference sequence).

For this clone: The junction does not match germline at one end; this may be a read error. The V gene is TRBV9, the J gene TRBJ2-7; 11 bases are shared with TRBD2. Germline V lookup: CDR1 SGDLS, CDR2 YYNGEE. This CDR3 has 17 amino acids. This chain's CDR3 is CASSVAGLAGGNYEQYF. Written as DNA, the CDR3 is TGTGCCAGCAGCGTAGCTGGGCTAGCGGGGGGAAACTACGAGCAGTACTTT.

In regard to this clone: This may arise from a read error, as a much more abundant clone is one base away. The rearrangement uses TRBV3-1 and TRBJ2-3, with D possibly matching TRBD1 (5 bases). The CDR3 contains 14 residues. Germline CDR1 is LGHDT and CDR2 is YNNKEL (reference sequence). The DNA for the CDR3 is TGTGCCAGCAGCCAAGATCTCCTCACAGGTACGCAGTATTTT. Protein sequence: CASSQDLLTGTQYF.

About this clone: Relative to the germline gene, one junction end is altered; a read error may explain this. The chain is built from TRBV30 and TRBJ2-6; D ambiguous. Germline-derived CDR1 and CDR2 are GTSNPN and SVGIG (reference sequence). This CDR3 spans 16 amino acids. The CDR3 region has the DNA TGTGCCCGGAGCCGGACCTCCTCCACTGGGGCCAACGTCCTGACTTTC. Protein sequence: CARSRTSSTGANVLTF.

The genes are TRBV19 and TRBJ1-6, with 9 nucleotides matching TRBD1. Trimming took 1 base from V and 9 from J; bases not matched to a gene: 7. The CDR3 covers 16 residues. Germline CDR1 is LNHDA and CDR2 is SQIVND (reference sequence). CDR3 sequence reads: CASSIVPGQGGSPLHF. The CDR3 DNA is TGTGCCAGTAGTATAGTCCCGGGACAGGGCGGTTCACCCCTCCACTTT.

This clone was counted many times. It may be a read error: a sequence one base away is much more abundant. The chain is built from TRBV20-1 and TRBJ1-6; TRBD1 matches 7 bases. There are 14 residues in the CDR3. V trimming: 8 bases; J trimming: 9 bases; junction bases outside the gene matches: 13. The V gene's germline CDR1 is DFQATT and CDR2 SNEGSKA (reference sequence). CDR3 region: CSSPGGGESSPLHF. The DNA of the CDR3 is TGCAGTTCCCCAGGGGGAGGGGAGAGTTCACCCCTCCACTTT.

This clone was detected ten times or more. The chain employs TRBV7-9 and TRBJ1-4; no firm D call. The V end lost 1 base, the J end lost 6 bases, and 12 bases lay between the germline ends. Germline CDR1 reads SEHNR; CDR2 reads FQNEAQ (reference sequence). This CDR3 spans 15 amino acids. CDR3 DNA sequence: TGTGCCAGCAGCTTAGTCGGCAGCAAGGATGAAAAACTGTTTTTT. It specifies CASSLVGSKDEKLFF.

The table lists this clone with many counts. This chain uses TRBV10-2 with TRBJ2-7; D is perhaps TRBD2 (6 bases). The CDR3 is made up of 13 amino acids. Trimming stripped 6 bases from V and 3 bases from J, with 12 bases between. Per germline, CDR1 WSHSY and CDR2 SAAADI. The CDR3 nucleotides are TGCGCCAGCAGCCACGCGCGGGACTACGAGCAGTACTTC. It encodes CASSHARDYEQYF.

This clone appeared many times. The CDR3 here is CSAREGGTSGRLEQFF. DNA for the CDR3: TGCAGTGCTAGAGAAGGTGGGACTAGCGGGAGGCTTGAGCAGTTCTTC. The chain carries TRBV20-1 and TRBJ2-1; 15 nucleotides line up with TRBD2. The CDR3 has 16 amino acids. J gave up 9 bases and V 0 bases, and 6 bases lay outside the gene matches. Germline-derived CDR1 and CDR2 are DFQATT and SNEGSKA (reference sequence).

The chain links TRBV5-1 to TRBJ2-3; possible D gene TRBD2, 5 bases. The CDR3 contains 12 residues. Trimming removed 6 bases from V and 8 bases from J, with 13 bases in between. Germline CDR1 and CDR2: SGHRS and YFSETQ. The CDR3 bases are TGCGCCAGCATCCCCCCGGGAATTACGCAGTATTTT. Its protein is CASIPPGITQYF.

By share of the sample, this clone is medium-sized. The chain has TRBV5-1 and TRBJ2-7; weak D call: TRBD2 (6 bases). V lost 7 bases, J lost 1 base, and 15 bases lay in between. Germline loops: CDR1 SGHRS, CDR2 YFSETQ. This CDR3 region has 14 residues. CDR3 protein: CASRKGLTSYEQYF. In DNA, the CDR3 is TGCGCCAGCCGCAAGGGACTGACATCCTACGAGCAGTACTTC.

In this sample, this clone turned up many times. The rearrangement joins TRBV11-1 to TRBJ1-2; 8 bases fit TRBD1. The trim removed 5 bases at V and 2 bases at J, leaving 4 bases unmatched. The CDR3 is 14 residues long. Germline V gene lookup returns CDR1 SGHAT and CDR2 FQDESV (reference sequence). The CDR3 protein is CASSDRQGNYGYTF. CDR3 coding DNA: TGTGCCAGCAGCGATCGACAGGGGAACTATGGCTACACCTTC.

Comment on this clone: A read error may account for a junction end that differs from germline. The rearrangement links TRBV6-1 to TRBJ1-3; no firm D call. CDR1 MNHNS and CDR2 SASEGT come from the germline V gene. The CDR3 extends over 13 amino acids. This CDR3 reads CVSSQTSGNTIYF. CDR3 in DNA: TGTGTCAGCAGCCAGACCTCGGGAAACACCATATATTTT.

This clone was recorded a few times. Mismatch with germline at one junction end may stem from a read error. CDR3 sequence: CATSRARLAGVGTKYF. The CDR3, as DNA: TGTGCCACCAGCAGAGCACGGCTAGCGGGGGTGGGGACCAAGTACTTC. The chain employs TRBV15 and TRBJ2-5; 10 bases fit TRBD2. Germline CDR1 and CDR2: LNHNV and YYDKDF (reference sequence). The CDR3 is 16 amino acids.

In this sample, this clone turned up once. The chain recombines TRBV18 with TRBJ2-7; D gene ambiguous. The CDR3 sequence is 13 residues long. CDR1 is KGHSH and CDR2 is LQKENI in the germline V gene. The V end was cut by 2 bases, the J end by 5 bases, with 10 bases between. CDR3 sequence: CASSPFRSHEQYF. CDR3 bases: TGTGCCAGCTCACCATTCAGATCCCACGAGCAGTACTTC.

This clone was detected ten times or more. The V and J genes are TRBV4-2 and TRBJ2-2; D is unclear. Germline CDR1 and CDR2: LGHNA and YNFKEQ. The CDR3 loop spans 16 amino acids. With 0 bases removed from V and 6 bases from J, the gap between germline ends came to 14 bases. CDR3 sequence: CASSQDDDRAPGELFF. The CDR3 bases are TGTGCCAGCAGCCAAGATGATGATCGGGCGCCCGGGGAGCTGTTTTTT.

The chain carries TRBV30 and TRBJ1-5; D gene ambiguous. Germline V gene sequence: CDR1 GTSNPN, CDR2 SVGIG (reference sequence). Trimming left V 5 bases short and J 2 bases short, with 7 bases between. This CDR3 has 12 amino acids. CDR3 residues: CAWSRGNQPQHF. CDR3 DNA: TGTGCCTGGTCAAGAGGCAATCAGCCCCAGCATTTT.

This clone came up a few times. The CDR3 does not close with the conserved phenylalanine or tryptophan, likely indicating a read error. No DNA is shown, since the ends of the CDR3 on it are uncertain; the CDR3 is the one TCRdb lists. The V call is TRBV14, the J call TRBJ2-6; the DNA was not compared with TRBD1, the D call given in the table. From its first to its last residue, the CDR3 has 8 amino acids. The germline V gene has CDR1 SGHDN and CDR2 FVKESK. CDR3 loop: CASSQIQG.

This clone was detected many times. The CDR3 nucleotides read TGTGCCAGCAGTGGGAGACTAGCGGACAATGAGCAGTTCTTC. Its translation: CASSGRLADNEQFF. This sequence joins TRBV27 and TRBJ2-1, with 9 bases that match TRBD2. The V and J ends lost 5 bases and 5 bases, in that order; junction bases with no gene match: 4. This CDR3 has 14 amino acids. Germline CDR1 reads MNHEY; CDR2 reads SMNVEV (reference sequence).

With regard to this clone: This clone may be a read error of a much larger clone one base away. This sequence joins TRBV4-3 and TRBJ2-3; tentatively, D is TRBD2 (5 bases). The germline V gene has CDR1 LGHNA and CDR2 YSLEER. The CDR3 spans 17 residues. In DNA form, the CDR3 reads TGCGCCAGCATCCAAGACCCTAGCTCACTTTTCACAGATACGCAGTATTTT. Protein: CASIQDPSSLFTDTQYF.

A word on this clone: A much larger clone is a single base away; this may be a read error. V gene TRBV12-3 or TRBV12-4 combines with J gene TRBJ2-1; no firm D call. The CDR3 is 13 residues long. V gave up 3 bases and J gave up 9 bases, with 12 bases separating them. CDR3 in amino acids: CASSFQKLTEQFF. DNA of the CDR3: TGTGCCAGCAGTTTTCAAAAGCTAACTGAGCAGTTCTTC.

The V gene is TRBV28, the J gene TRBJ2-7, with D maybe TRBD1 (5 bases). Trimming left V 5 bases short and J 1 base short, with 9 bases between. Germline loops: CDR1 MDHEN, CDR2 SYDVKM. The CDR3 length is 13 residues. The chain's CDR3 is CASSPQGSYEQYF. As DNA, the CDR3 is TGTGCCAGCAGTCCTCAGGGATCCTACGAGCAGTACTTC. Variable domain in full (rest from reference TRBV28 and TRBJ2-7): DVKVTQSSRYLVKRTGEKVFLECVQDMDHENMFWYRQDPGLGLRLIYFSYDVKMKEKGDIPEGYSVSREKKERFSLILESASTNQTSMYLCASSPQGSYEQYFGPGTRLTVT.

This clone was detected many times. The V gene is TRBV19, the J gene TRBJ2-3; tentatively, D is TRBD1 (6 bases). Germline CDR1 LNHDA, CDR2 SQIVND (reference sequence). The CDR3 extends over 16 amino acids. Trimming pared 5 bases from V and 0 bases from J, leaving 15 bases between. CDR3 loop: CASSGGTGFSTDTQYF. The DNA of the CDR3 is TGTGCCAGTAGTGGGGGCACAGGGTTTAGCACAGATACGCAGTATTTT.

This clone was seen a handful of times. The CDR3 DNA reads as TGTGCCAGCAAAGGCGGAGGTCGAGATATTCAGTATTTT. Encoded protein: CASKGGGRDIQYF. The genes are TRBV6-1 and TRBJ2-3; possible D gene TRBD2, 5 bases. V was pared by 7 bases and J by 12 bases, with 20 bases between. The CDR3 extends over 13 amino acids. Germline lookup yields CDR1 MNHNS and CDR2 SASEGT.

This clone came up many times. The chain recombines TRBV7-9 with TRBJ1-3; D unclear. Per the germline V gene, CDR1 is SEHNR and CDR2 is FQNEAQ (reference sequence). The CDR3 is 14 amino acids. The germline V and J ends were trimmed by 5 bases and 1 base, with 9 bases remaining between them. CDR3 region: CASSTPTSGNTIYF. CDR3 nucleotides: TGTGCCAGCAGCACTCCTACATCTGGAAACACCATATATTTT. Full variable domain (remainder filled in from reference TRBV7-9 and TRBJ1-3): DTGVSQNPRHKITKRGQNVTFRCDPISEHNRLYWYRQTLGQGPEFLTYFQNEAQLEKSRLLSDRFSAERPKGSFSTLEIQRTEQGDSAMYLCASSTPTSGNTIYFGEGSWLTVV.

For this clone: One end of the junction does not line up with germline, which may come from a read error. The rearrangement links TRBV7-2 to TRBJ2-1, with unresolved D. The CDR3 contains 13 residues. The V gene's germline CDR1 is SGHTA and CDR2 FQGNSA. CDR3 loop: CVSSRGPFNEQFF. In DNA form, the CDR3 reads TGTGTCAGCAGCAGAGGACCGTTTAATGAGCAGTTCTTC. The whole variable domain, filled in from reference TRBV7-2 and TRBJ2-1, reads GAGVSQSPSNKVTEKGKDVELRCDPISGHTALYWYRQSLGQGLEFLIYFQGNSAPDKSGLPSDRFSAERTGGSVSTLTIQRTQQEDSAVYLCVSSRGPFNEQFFGPGTRLTVL.

The chain combines TRBV19 with TRBJ2-6; D possibly corresponds to TRBD2 (6 bases). The CDR3 runs 18 residues. Trimming stripped 6 bases from V and 1 base from J, with 19 bases between. The V gene's germline CDR1 is LNHDA and CDR2 SQIVND (reference sequence). The CDR3, as DNA: TGTGCCAGTAGAGGAGGGCGGTGGGTAGGGTCTGGGGCCAACGTCCTGACTTTC. It codes for CASRGGRWVGSGANVLTF.

As to this clone: This may arise from a read error, as a much more abundant clone is one base away. The chain couples TRBV4-2 to TRBJ2-1; the D gene is possibly TRBD1 (5 bases). CDR3 length: 13 amino acids. Germline loops: CDR1 LGHNA, CDR2 YNFKEQ. DNA for the CDR3: TGTGCCAGCAGCCAAGGACAGTGGCATGATCAGTTCTTC. Amino acids: CASSQGQWHDQFF.

This clone was detected only a few times. V and J are TRBV6-5 and TRBJ1-5, with D maybe TRBD1 (5 bases). CDR1 is MNHEY, CDR2 SVGAGI, per germline. The CDR3 spans 14 residues. V was shortened by 3 bases and J by 0 bases, with 6 bases between the two germline ends. This CDR3 is CASSYGTSNQPQHF. Here the CDR3 DNA reads TGTGCCAGCAGTTATGGGACTAGCAATCAGCCCCAGCATTTT.